This record covers a single TCR beta chain. What it binds is not known. The data derive from a study of T cells after yellow fever vaccination. Study summary: SMART-Seq v4 Ultra Low Input prepared libraries from low-cell fractions.

The V end was cut by 6 bases, the J end by 6 bases, with 12 bases between. From germline, CDR1 is SGHNT and CDR2 YENEEA. This CDR3 has 13 amino acids. Findings and caveats of the study: The CD4 compartment and the CD8 compartment contained a small share of clonotypes in common. The booster saw the reappearance of most primary-vaccination clones (around 96% CD4, 80% to 90% CD8).

UMIs and a universal primer site were added when TCR cDNA was made by 5'RACE template switching. TCRdb analysed the 5' RACE reads with MiXCR anew, one entry per CDR3 protein. Of tens of thousands of distinct CDR3 sequences in the sample, 7.7% were seen once. Material: CD8+ T cells sorted from PBMCs, obtained on the day of the yellow fever booster vaccination. The TCR comes from a young man who received the YFV17D yellow fever vaccine. The rearrangement uses TRBV11-3 and TRBJ2-1, with D hard to call. The CDR3 loop reads CASSTTHSNEQFF. CDR3 DNA sequence: TGTGCCAGCAGTACGACCCACTCCAATGAGCAGTTCTTC.